The next 23 T cell receptor beta chains were all read from a single sample in a study of cytotoxic CD8 clonotypes in ibrutinib-treated CLL. TCRdb's table, derived via immunoSEQ multiplex PCR, lists solely in-frame clones and lacks some. Of 75,000 to 80,000 clones listed, less than 85% were seen once; the top ten hold about 39%. The sequencing here drew on PBMCs, taken after 24 months of ibrutinib treatment. These receptors were obtained from a human donor with chronic lymphocytic leukemia.

This clone has just a few counts. The V call is TRBV4-1, the J call TRBJ2-2; no clear D gene. The ends were cut back, 1 base at V and 3 bases at J, with 9 bases in the middle. The CDR3 is made up of 15 amino acids. Looked up from germline, CDR1 is MGHRA and CDR2 is YSYEKL. CDR3 bases: TGCGCCAGCAGCCAAGCGATTGCGGACACCGGGGAGCTGTTTTTT. Amino acids: CASSQAIADTGELFF.

In this sample, this clone is medium-sized (0.01 to 0.1%). This sequence joins TRBV7-9 and TRBJ2-3, with D hard to call. Germline assignment: CDR1 SEHNR and CDR2 FQNEAQ (reference sequence). V was cut by 2 bases and J by 1 base, with 7 bases left in between. The CDR3 is made up of 14 amino acids. CDR3 sequence (DNA): TGTGCCAGCAGCTTAAATAGTGGCACAGATACGCAGTATTTT. This codes for CASSLNSGTDTQYF.

The V and J genes are TRBV5-4 and TRBJ1-1; tentatively, D is TRBD1 (5 bases). The CDR3 is 14 amino acids. V was cut by 4 bases and J by 4 bases, with 14 bases left in between. In germline, CDR1 is SGHNT, CDR2 YYREEE (reference sequence). This chain's CDR3 is CASSPGDRFTEAFF. CDR3 sequence (DNA): TGTGCCAGCAGCCCGGGCGACAGATTCACTGAAGCTTTCTTT.

This clone was seen once. The chain couples TRBV13 to TRBJ2-5; D remains ambiguous. Germline lookup yields CDR1 PRHDT and CDR2 FYEKMQ (reference sequence). Trimming shortened V by 3 bases and J by 3 bases, and 2 bases separated the two germline ends. CDR3 length: 11 amino acids. DNA of the CDR3: TGTGCCAGCAGCTTCAAAGAGACCCAGTACTTC. Protein sequence: CASSFKETQYF.

For this clone: One end of the junction does not line up with germline, which may come from a read error. This chain uses TRBV18 with TRBJ2-7, with D perhaps TRBD2 (6 bases). Germline CDR1 is KGHSH and CDR2 is LQKENI. This CDR3 contains 16 residues. DNA for the CDR3: TGTGCCGGCTCGGAGGGGACGGATAAACTCTCCTACGAGCAGTACTTC. Translated, it gives CAGSEGTDKLSYEQYF.

The V call is TRBV6-5, the J call TRBJ1-6; 7 nucleotides agree with TRBD1. Germline V lookup: CDR1 MNHEY, CDR2 SVGAGI. Trimming removed 0 bases from V and 6 bases from J; junction bases left unmatched: 2. This CDR3 region has 15 residues. This chain's CDR3 is CASSYSGTVNSPLHF. The CDR3 region has the DNA TGTGCCAGCAGTTACTCTGGGACAGTTAATTCACCCCTCCACTTT.

This chain connects TRBV6-1 to TRBJ2-5, with a weak D call TRBD1 (6 bases). Germline V CDR1 and CDR2: MNHNS, SASEGT. This CDR3 contains 14 residues. Trimming cost V 1 base and J 5 bases, with 11 bases left between them. Here the CDR3 DNA reads TGTGCCAGCAGTGAAGACAGGGCCAGGGAGACCCAGTACTTC. Its translation: CASSEDRARETQYF.

This clone showed up just once. The chain is built from TRBV5-1 and TRBJ2-5, with TRBD2 matching 12 bases. The CDR3 is made up of 16 amino acids. Germline V lookup: CDR1 SGHRS, CDR2 YFSETQ. Trimming at V came to 0 bases and at J to 5 bases, leaving 5 bases not matched to a gene. The chain's CDR3 is CASSLAGTSGFETQYF. The CDR3 nucleotides read TGCGCCAGCAGCTTGGCTGGGACTAGCGGGTTTGAGACCCAGTACTTC.

The chain is built from TRBV5-4 and TRBJ2-1; D call uncertain. This CDR3 is built from 13 residues. V was shortened by 1 base and J by 5 bases, with 7 bases between the two germline ends. Germline CDR1 is SGHNT and CDR2 is YYREEE (reference sequence). CDR3 region: CASSLSLNNEQFF. The CDR3 DNA reads TGTGCCAGCAGCTTGAGTCTCAACAATGAGCAGTTCTTC. Full variable domain (missing parts from reference TRBV5-4 and TRBJ2-1): ETGVTQSPTHLIKTRGQQVTLRCSSQSGHNTVSWYQQALGQGPQFIFQYYREEENGRGNFPPRFSGLQFPNYSSELNVNALELDDSALYLCASSLSLNNEQFFGPGTRLTVL.

The V and J genes are TRBV5-1 and TRBJ2-3, with D tentatively TRBD2 (6 bases). The CDR3 spans 14 residues. V was shortened by 3 bases and J by 2 bases, with 10 bases between the two germline ends. Germline-derived CDR1 and CDR2 are SGHRS and YFSETQ. The CDR3 reads CASSYRDSTDTQYF. For the CDR3, the DNA is TGCGCCAGCAGCTATAGGGACTCCACAGATACGCAGTATTTT.

This clone appeared once. The gene calls are TRBV6-5 and TRBJ1-1, with D possibly TRBD1 on 5 matching bases. The ends were cut back, 8 bases at V and 6 bases at J, with 13 bases in the middle. Germline V gene sequence: CDR1 MNHEY, CDR2 SVGAGI. This CDR3 has 12 residues. CDR3 sequence: CASWGRRAEAFF. CDR3 bases: TGTGCCAGCTGGGGGAGAAGAGCTGAAGCTTTCTTT.

This clone occurred a few times. The J gene is TRBJ1-5, the V gene TRBV19; D is unclear. Trimming took 3 bases from V and 4 from J, leaving 13 bases between them. CDR3 length equals 15 residues. Germline CDR1 reads LNHDA; CDR2 reads SQIVND (reference sequence). DNA for the CDR3: TGTGCCAGTAGTATGAGAGAGGGAATAAATCAGCCCCAGCATTTT. Encoded protein: CASSMREGINQPQHF.

V usage is TRBV4-2 and J usage is TRBJ2-3, with TRBD2 identical over 7 bases. CDR1 and CDR2 from the germline V gene are LGHNA and YNFKEQ. Unmatched junction bases numbered 6, after V lost 5 bases and J lost 4 bases. The CDR3 is made up of 14 amino acids. CDR3 sequence: CASSEGLVSDTQYF. The CDR3 coding sequence is TGTGCCAGCAGCGAAGGACTAGTTTCAGATACGCAGTATTTT.

The CDR3 reads CAWSVGSNTEAFF. For the CDR3, the DNA is TGTGCCTGGAGTGTTGGGTCGAACACTGAAGCTTTCTTT. This sequence joins TRBV30 and TRBJ1-1; no clear D. The CDR3 is made up of 13 amino acids. V lost 0 bases and J lost 1, with 6 bases in between. In germline, CDR1 is GTSNPN, CDR2 SVGIG (reference sequence).

This sequence joins TRBV6-4 and TRBJ2-1; D possibly corresponds to TRBD1 (5 bases). The CDR3 is 14 residues long. Germline V gives CDR1 MRHNA, CDR2 SNTAGT. Trimming left V 4 bases short and J 5 bases short, with 12 bases between. The CDR3 spells CASSVTALDNEQFF. Written as DNA, the CDR3 is TGTGCCAGCAGTGTGACAGCCCTGGACAATGAGCAGTTCTTC.

The CDR3 DNA sequence: TGTGCCAGCAGTTACTCTCGAGGGTTGAACACTGAAGCTTTCTTT. It specifies CASSYSRGLNTEAFF. The chain has TRBV28 and TRBJ1-1; D not certain. CDR3 length: 15 amino acids. V was cut by 4 bases and J by 0 bases, with 12 bases left in between. Germline values: CDR1 MDHEN, CDR2 SYDVKM.

This sequence joins TRBV18 and TRBJ2-7; D uncertain. The V and J ends lost 2 bases and 7 bases respectively, with 9 bases between them. This CDR3 comprises 12 residues. Per germline, CDR1 KGHSH and CDR2 LQKENI. The CDR3, as DNA: TGTGCCAGCTCACCAAGGGCCTCTGAGCAGTACTTC. Translated: CASSPRASEQYF.

This sequence joins TRBV27 and TRBJ2-2; 11 nucleotides agree with TRBD2. The CDR3 length is 16 residues. The ends lost 6 bases at V and 5 bases at J; junction bases unmatched: 8. Looked up from germline, CDR1 is MNHEY and CDR2 is SMNVEV (reference sequence). In nucleotides, the CDR3 is TGTGCCAGCAGCGCGACCGGGACTAGCGGTACCGGGGAGCTGTTTTTT. Translating it yields CASSATGTSGTGELFF.

The V and J genes are TRBV5-6 and TRBJ1-3, with no clear D. The CDR3 runs to 14 residues. V dropped 0 bases and J dropped 0 bases, with 4 bases sitting between them. Germline CDR1 SGHDT, CDR2 YYEEEE. CDR3 nucleotide sequence: TGTGCCAGCAGCTTGGGATTCTCTGGAAACACCATATATTTT. Residues: CASSLGFSGNTIYF.

The V gene is TRBV5-4, the J gene TRBJ2-7, with TRBD1 identical over 8 bases. CDR3 length equals 14 residues. V lost 4 bases and J lost 1; bases outside the gene matches: 4. Looked up from germline, CDR1 is SGHNT and CDR2 is YYREEE (reference sequence). The CDR3 spells CASSRQGQSYEQYF. The CDR3 region has the DNA TGTGCCAGCAGCCGACAGGGGCAATCCTACGAGCAGTACTTC.

As DNA, the CDR3 is TGTGCCAGCAGTCGGGGGGGCGCGGGGGTCGACGAGCAGTACTTC. Protein product: CASSRGGAGVDEQYF. The chain uses TRBV6-6 and TRBJ2-7, with 8 nucleotides matching TRBD2. Per germline, CDR1 MNHNY and CDR2 SVGAGI (reference sequence). The V and J ends lost 5 bases and 5 bases, in that order; junction bases with no gene match: 11. The CDR3 has 15 amino acids.

This clone was seen a handful of times. CDR3 region: CASSSYDVDRGTEAFF. As DNA, the CDR3 is TGCGCCAGCAGTTCCTACGACGTCGACAGGGGCACTGAAGCTTTCTTT. The gene calls are TRBV5-1 and TRBJ1-1; 8 positions agree with TRBD1. The CDR3 has 16 amino acids. V lost 5 bases and J lost 4; bases outside the gene matches: 13. CDR1 is SGHRS and CDR2 is YFSETQ in the germline V gene.

The CDR3 nucleotides are TGCGCCAGCAGCCAAGAGAGGGGGACGAACACCGGGGAGCTGTTTTTT. Translated, it gives CASSQERGTNTGELFF. The chain employs TRBV4-1 and TRBJ2-2, with TRBD1 as a possible D gene (6 bases). This CDR3 comprises 16 residues. The ends were cut back, 0 bases at V and 0 bases at J, with 8 bases in the middle. Germline V gene data show CDR1 as MGHRA and CDR2 as YSYEKL.